The 24 T cell receptor beta chains below all came from one sample that was sequenced in a study of T cell repertoires in cytomegalovirus infection. Their antigens remain unidentified. TCRdb re-derived calls from the reads in MiXCR, one entry per CDR3 protein. Here the sample spans some 700,000 distinct CDR3 sequences, roughly 33% being singletons. The sample was cultured PBMCs, taken from culture after CMV antigen stimulation. These receptors originate from a human donor in good health (CMV status not recorded). Some clones in this sample may be carry-over from other donors' samples.

The chain joins TRBV10-3 to TRBJ2-7, with D perhaps given as TRBD1 or TRBD2 (6 bases each). The germline gives CDR1 ENHRY, CDR2 SYGVKD. V was clipped by 10 bases and J by 3 bases, with 19 bases between them. The CDR3 is 14 amino acids. CDR3 sequence: CATRDTGAVYEQYF. The CDR3 coding sequence is TGTGCCACGCGGGACACCGGAGCCGTCTACGAGCAGTACTTC.

The chain combines TRBV7-2 with TRBJ2-7; 8 bases are shared with TRBD2. CDR3 length: 14 amino acids. V lost 5 bases to trimming and J lost 6 bases; unmatched junction nucleotides: 9. CDR1 and CDR2 (germline): SGHTA, FQGNSA. As DNA, the CDR3 is TGTGCCAGCAGCCCGAGCGGGAGTGAGGCCGAGCAGTACTTC. This gives the protein CASSPSGSEAEQYF.

V and J are TRBV20-1 and TRBJ2-3, with a possible D match to TRBD1 (5 bases). V gave up 0 bases and J gave up 2 bases, with 12 bases separating them. CDR1 is DFQATT and CDR2 is SNEGSKA in the germline V gene (reference sequence). This CDR3 contains 15 residues. The CDR3 loop reads CSARDQGLYTDTQYF. CDR3 DNA: TGCAGTGCTAGAGATCAGGGCCTCTACACAGATACGCAGTATTTT.

The CDR3, as DNA: TGTGCCAGCAGTGTGAGTGGTGGCGAGCAGTACTTC. This codes for CASSVSGGEQYF. The chain links TRBV6-5 to TRBJ2-7; D is uncertain. The V end was cut by 5 bases, the J end by 6 bases, with 11 bases between. CDR3 length equals 12 residues. Germline CDR1 is MNHEY and CDR2 is SVGAGI.

The CDR3 DNA reads TGTGCCAGCAGCCCGTGGGGCGGGGGGGACTCCGATACGCAGCATTTT. It yields the protein CASSPWGGGDSDTQHF. V gene TRBV7-9 combines with J gene TRBJ2-3; TRBD1 might be the D (5 bases). The J call may be in error: the DNA end matches TRBJ1-5 better. The germline CDR1 and CDR2 sequences are SEHNR and FQNEAQ (reference sequence). This CDR3 has 16 amino acids.

The CDR3 loop reads CASSRRAVSEQYF. DNA of the CDR3: TGTGCCAGCAGTCGACGCGCAGTTAGCGAGCAGTACTTC. The chain is built from TRBV6-5 and TRBJ2-7; D is unresolved. With 5 bases removed from V and 6 bases from J, the gap between germline ends came to 14 bases. The CDR3 runs to 13 residues. CDR1 is MNHEY, CDR2 SVGAGI, per germline.

The chain is built from TRBV28 and TRBJ1-1, with 9 bases that match TRBD1. J was trimmed by 6 bases and V by 5 bases; bases with no gene match: 13. This CDR3 is 16 amino acids long. Germline values: CDR1 MDHEN, CDR2 SYDVKM. DNA of the CDR3: TGTGCCAGCAGTCCCTCCCGGGACAGGGATTGGCCTGAAGCTTTCTTT. Protein: CASSPSRDRDWPEAFF.

This clonotype was counted a single time. The chain couples TRBV6-5 to TRBJ1-5, with D hard to call. The CDR3 loop spans 16 amino acids. V lost 7 bases, J lost 3 bases, and 19 bases lay in between. Germline V gene sequence: CDR1 MNHEY, CDR2 SVGAGI. CDR3 sequence: CASKPKIGVPNQPQHF. The CDR3 DNA reads TGTGCCAGCAAGCCCAAGATCGGGGTTCCCAATCAGCCCCAGCATTTT.

Only a few counts were recorded for this clonotype. This sequence joins TRBV5-6 and TRBJ1-1; 7 bases are shared with TRBD1. CDR1 is SGHDT and CDR2 is YYEEEE in the germline V gene. The J segment lost 2 bases and the V segment lost 3 bases, leaving 7 bases of the junction unmatched. This CDR3 spans 15 amino acids. CDR3 DNA: TGTGCCAGCAGCTCATCCGCAGGGGGAAACACTGAAGCTTTCTTT. Residues: CASSSSAGGNTEAFF.

The chain employs TRBV6-5 and TRBJ1-2; D may be TRBD1 (5 bases). V was pared by 5 bases and J by 2 bases, with 15 bases between. This CDR3 region has 15 residues. Germline V CDR1 and CDR2: MNHEY, SVGAGI. The CDR3: CASSLNGQGNYGYTF. Written as DNA, the CDR3 is TGTGCCAGCAGTCTCAATGGGCAGGGAAACTATGGCTACACCTTC.

This clonotype was picked up a small number of times. The rearrangement joins TRBV6-1 to TRBJ1-2; 10 nucleotides agree with TRBD1. The germline gives CDR1 MNHNS, CDR2 SASEGT. There are 16 residues in the CDR3. V was clipped by 0 bases and J by 1 base; unmatched bases: 2. As DNA, the CDR3 is TGTGCCAGCAGTGAAGCGCGGGACAGGGGTAACTATGGCTACACCTTC. Translated: CASSEARDRGNYGYTF.

This clonotype has more than one count but fewer than ten. The chain recombines TRBV7-6 with TRBJ2-1, with D possibly matching TRBD2 (6 bases). This CDR3 is 14 amino acids long. In germline, CDR1 is SGHVS, CDR2 FNYEAQ. The V end was cut by 0 bases, the J end by 6 bases, with 9 bases between. The CDR3 protein is CASSLASGVNEQFF. CDR3 nucleotides: TGTGCCAGCAGCTTAGCTAGCGGTGTCAATGAGCAGTTCTTC.

The table lists this clonotype with a count of one. The chain uses TRBV6-6 and TRBJ1-1; D is undetermined. CDR3 length equals 15 residues. Germline CDR1 MNHNY, CDR2 SVGAGI (reference sequence). Trimming cost V 5 bases and J 0 bases, with 13 bases left between them. The CDR3 is CASSVARHMNTEAFF. CDR3 nucleotides: TGTGCCAGCAGTGTAGCCCGGCACATGAACACTGAAGCTTTCTTT.

The chain is built from TRBV5-1 and TRBJ1-1, with 8 bases aligning to TRBD1. J gave up 4 bases and V 3 bases, and 8 bases lay outside the gene matches. The CDR3 runs 15 residues. Germline CDR1 and CDR2: SGHRS and YFSETQ. The CDR3 nucleotides read TGCGCCAGCAGCTCGGAGACAGGGGTGGCCACTGAAGCTTTCTTT. Translation gives CASSSETGVATEAFF.

The genes are TRBV20-1 and TRBJ2-7; 7 bases agree with TRBD2. V was pared by 7 bases and J by 4 bases, with 10 bases of the junction left unmatched. The length of the CDR3 is 13 residues. Germline CDR1 is DFQATT and CDR2 is SNEGSKA (reference sequence). The CDR3 here is CSVLSRGRYEQYF. In nucleotides, the CDR3 is TGCAGTGTCCTTTCGCGGGGGAGGTACGAGCAGTACTTC.

J is TRBJ2-1 and V is TRBV7-2; tentative D call: TRBD2 (5 bases). The V end lost 3 bases, the J end lost 5 bases, and 14 bases lay between the germline ends. In germline, CDR1 is SGHTA, CDR2 FQGNSA. The CDR3 has 15 residues. Here the CDR3 reads CASSFGWGAHNEQFF. CDR3 coding DNA: TGTGCCAGCAGCTTTGGTTGGGGAGCCCACAATGAGCAGTTCTTC.

The chain is built from TRBV9 and TRBJ1-1; D not resolved. The V end was cut by 3 bases, the J end by 0 bases, with 9 bases between. The CDR3 totals 14 residues. Germline V lookup: CDR1 SGDLS, CDR2 YYNGEE. The DNA of the CDR3 is TGTGCCAGCAGCGCGGGGAGTTTGAACACTGAAGCTTTCTTT. Protein: CASSAGSLNTEAFF.

The chain combines TRBV29-1 with TRBJ2-1, with TRBD2 matching over 7 bases. The trim removed 6 bases at V and 4 bases at J, leaving 15 bases unmatched. The CDR3 covers 16 residues. CDR1 SQVTM and CDR2 ANQGSEA come from the germline V gene. The DNA of the CDR3 is TGCAGCGTCCCAGGACTAGGCATCCCACAATACAATGAGCAGTTCTTC. The encoded protein is CSVPGLGIPQYNEQFF.

The J gene is TRBJ1-1, the V gene TRBV7-9; no firm D call. CDR1 and CDR2 (germline): SEHNR, FQNEAQ (reference sequence). The length of the CDR3 is 14 residues. V was pared by 3 bases and J by 6 bases, with 14 bases between. CDR3 DNA: TGTGCCAGCAGCTTTTCAGGTTCGCGGCCTGAAGCTTTCTTT. This translates into CASSFSGSRPEAFF.

The chain joins TRBV11-3 to TRBJ2-1; 9 bases fit TRBD2. The CDR3 has 18 residues. V lost 2 bases and J lost 9; bases outside the gene matches: 17. Germline V gives CDR1 SGHNT, CDR2 YENEEA. The CDR3 protein is CASSLRPGLAGHLGEQFF. The CDR3 nucleotides read TGTGCCAGCAGCTTACGACCCGGGCTAGCGGGACATTTAGGTGAGCAGTTCTTC.

The chain recombines TRBV29-1 with TRBJ2-7; 12 bases are shared with TRBD1. Germline loops: CDR1 SQVTM, CDR2 ANQGSEA. V shed 8 bases, J shed 6 bases, and the junction held 8 bases outside the gene matches. CDR3 size: 13 residues. The DNA of the CDR3 is TGCAGCTTCTCCTCGGGACAGGGGGCCGAGCAGTACTTC. This encodes CSFSSGQGAEQYF.

V is TRBV7-2 and J is TRBJ1-1; TRBD1 matches 7 bases. In germline, CDR1 is SGHTA, CDR2 FQGNSA. The length of the CDR3 is 13 residues. The V and J ends lost 5 bases and 7 bases, in that order; junction bases with no gene match: 7. The CDR3 nucleotides are TGTGCCAGCAGCCTGACAGGGTATGGTGAAGCTTTCTTT. Translating it yields CASSLTGYGEAFF.

This chain joins TRBV20-1 and TRBJ2-1; maybe TRBD2 (6 bases). Trimming removed 3 bases from V and 9 bases from J, with 27 bases in between. The V gene's germline CDR1 is DFQATT and CDR2 SNEGSKA (reference sequence). The CDR3 has 17 amino acids. The CDR3 bases are TGCAGTGCTAGTGAGGGTAGGGACTTCCCTTTGGTAGGTGAGCAGTTCTTC. This codes for CSASEGRDFPLVGEQFF.

This clonotype was detected ten times or more. J is TRBJ1-1 and V is TRBV7-2, with 8 nucleotides matching TRBD1. The CDR3 is made up of 14 amino acids. Germline V CDR1 and CDR2: SGHTA, FQGNSA. Unmatched junction bases numbered 4, after V lost 4 bases and J lost 3 bases. CDR3 nucleotides: TGTGCCAGCAGCTGGACAGGGACGGACACTGAAGCTTTCTTT. Translated, it gives CASSWTGTDTEAFF.